This T cell receptor beta chain was sequenced for a study of blood T cell repertoires in COVID-19. The CDR3 consists of 16 residues. V lost 1 base and J lost 10; bases outside the gene matches: 6. Germline CDR1 SGDLS, CDR2 YYNGEE. This clone was picked up a small number of times. The repertoire was sequenced with immunoSEQ multiplex PCR; TCRdb's copy has only in-frame clones and lacks some. The profile shows around 220,000 clones, around 83% of them singletons. This sequence was found in an elderly woman with COVID-19, enrolled during active disease. This chain uses TRBV9 with TRBJ1-6; 12 bases align to TRBD1. Input material: peripheral blood. The CDR3 spells CASSVTGQGAGSPLHF. The DNA for the CDR3 is TGTGCCAGCAGCGTAACGGGACAGGGGGCTGGGTCACCCCTCCACTTT.